A selection of T cell receptor beta chains follows, all from one sample in a study of Graves' ophthalmopathy and Graves' hyperthyroidism. TCRdb reanalysed the multiplex PCR reads using MiXCR and keeps one entry per CDR3 protein. The data hold roughly 610,000 distinct CDR3 sequences, with approximately 21% observed a single time. The sample consisted of peripheral blood. All receptors come from a woman between 18 and 30 years old with stable Graves' hyperthyroidism. Some clones in this sample may be carry-over from other donors' samples. The CDR3 runs from the conserved cysteine through the conserved F or W. Fields, in order: CDR3 protein, CDR3 DNA, D gene, CDR3 length, J gene, clone size, V gene. The D gene is left open where the match is weak. Clone size is given for some rows only: seen once, a few or many times, or a class if the clone is expanded.

CASSPSITDTQYF TGTGCCAGCAGTCCTTCGATCACAGATACGCAGTATTTT NA 13 TRBJ2-3 many TRBV28
CSVSGGAKNIQYF TGCAGCGTCTCTGGCGGAGCCAAAAACATTCAGTACTTC NA 13 TRBJ2-4 few TRBV29-1
CASSPQAGRGETLYF TGTGCCAGCAGCCCACAAGCGGGACGAGGGGAGACCCTGTACTTC TRBD2 15 TRBJ2-5 NA TRBV11-2
CASSFSNGYTF TGTGCCAGCAGCTTCAGTAATGGCTACACCTTC NA 11 TRBJ1-2 many TRBV7-9
CASSVLADQEAFF TGTGCCAGCAGTGTCCTGGCAGACCAGGAAGCTTTCTTT NA 13 TRBJ1-1 NA TRBV12-3/TRBV12-4
CASSQVEGEGHEQYF TGTGCCAGCAGTCAAGTAGAGGGGGAAGGCCACGAGCAGTACTTC NA 15 TRBJ2-7 few TRBV6-1
CASAQGRSTEAFF TGTGCCAGCGCTCAGGGTCGGAGCACTGAAGCTTTCTTT NA 13 TRBJ1-1 many TRBV6-1
CASSVSIVGVFSYEQYF TGTGCCAGCAGTGTTAGTATCGTAGGAGTATTTTCCTACGAGCAGTACTTC NA 17 TRBJ2-7 many TRBV6-1
CASSLVSGGNYEQYF TGTGCCAGCAGCTTAGTTAGCGGGGGCAATTACGAGCAGTACTTC TRBD2 15 TRBJ2-7 many TRBV7-2
CASSYNDREVDGYTF TGTGCCAGCAGTTACAACGACAGGGAGGTGGATGGCTACACCTTC TRBD1 15 TRBJ1-2 NA TRBV6-5
CASSEQGLNQPQHF TGTGCCAGCAGTGAACAGGGTTTAAATCAGCCCCAGCATTTT NA 14 TRBJ1-5 many TRBV2
CASSLGGQNTEAFF TGCGCCAGCAGCTTGGGGGGACAGAACACTGAAGCTTTCTTT NA 14 TRBJ1-1 many TRBV5-1
CSAVSGRDYGRETQYF TGCAGTGCCGTTAGCGGGAGGGACTACGGAAGGGAGACCCAGTACTTC TRBD2 16 TRBJ2-5 many TRBV20-1
CASSGRDRFFTNTGELFF TGCGCCAGCAGCGGCCGGGACAGGTTTTTTACGAACACCGGGGAGCTGTTTTTT TRBD1 18 TRBJ2-2 NA TRBV5-1
CASRPTGVSYEQYF TGTGCCAGCAGACCTACAGGGGTATCCTACGAGCAGTACTTC TRBD1 14 TRBJ2-7 many TRBV11-2
CASTLNRASEQYF TGTGCCAGCACCTTGAACAGGGCCAGCGAGCAGTACTTC NA 13 TRBJ2-7 NA TRBV6-2/TRBV6-3
CASSFDSGGPILYEQYF TGTGCCAGCAGTTTCGACTCGGGAGGCCCCATTCTCTACGAGCAGTACTTC TRBD2 17 TRBJ2-7 many TRBV6-2/TRBV6-3
CAWSGLAGEETQYF TGTGCCTGGAGCGGACTAGCGGGAGAAGAGACCCAGTACTTC TRBD2 14 TRBJ2-5 many TRBV30
CASLVAGAIASPLHF TGTGCCAGCTTGGTGGCGGGAGCCATAGCCTCACCCCTCCACTTT NA 15 TRBJ1-6 many TRBV2
CSAREYRVNTEAFF TGCAGTGCTAGGGAATACAGGGTGAACACTGAAGCTTTCTTT NA 14 TRBJ1-1 many TRBV20-1
CASGLGGNTEACF TGTGCTAGTGGTTTGGGGGGGAACACTGAAGCTTGCTTT NA 13 TRBJ1-1 few TRBV12-5
CASSLAGQIFYGYTF TGTGCCAGCAGCTTGGCCGGGCAGATTTTCTATGGCTACACCTTC NA 15 TRBJ1-2 few TRBV5-8
CASSLEVGSPLHF TGTGCCAGCAGTTTAGAGGTGGGGTCACCCCTCCACTTT NA 13 TRBJ1-6 many TRBV12-3/TRBV12-4
CSARDRRGGSNQPQHF TGCAGTGCTAGAGATCGGCGAGGGGGAAGCAATCAGCCCCAGCATTTT NA 16 TRBJ1-5 many TRBV20-1
CASRPDSGTYEQYF TGTGCCAGCAGACCGGACAGCGGTACCTACGAGCAGTACTTC NA 14 TRBJ2-7 many TRBV27
CASSMRQGRTGELFF TGTGCCAGCAGTATGAGACAGGGTAGGACCGGGGAGCTGTTTTTT TRBD1 15 TRBJ2-2 many TRBV12-3/TRBV12-4
CASRARGEYEQYF TGTGCCAGCAGGGCAAGGGGAGAATACGAGCAGTACTTC NA 13 TRBJ2-7 many TRBV7-9
CAWNLNSGNTIYF TGTGCCTGGAATCTAAACTCTGGAAACACCATATATTTT NA 13 TRBJ1-3 NA TRBV30
CASSHPQGVGEQYF TGTGCCAGCAGCCATCCACAGGGAGTGGGCGAGCAGTACTTC NA 14 TRBJ2-7 NA TRBV3-1
CASSPQGEQYF TGTGCCAGCTCACCACAAGGCGAGCAGTACTTC NA 11 TRBJ2-7 NA TRBV18
CASSLASGSGEAFF TGTGCCAGCAGTTTAGCCTCGGGCTCAGGGGAAGCTTTCTTT NA 14 TRBJ1-1 many TRBV12-3/TRBV12-4
CASSLSAGERYEQYF TGTGCCAGCAGTTTATCGGCAGGGGAGCGCTACGAGCAGTACTTC NA 15 TRBJ2-7 many TRBV12-3/TRBV12-4
CASSSVGTAHNSPLHF TGTGCCAGCAGCTCCGTCGGGACAGCACATAATTCACCCCTCCACTTT TRBD1 16 TRBJ1-6 many TRBV7-9
CASNRRVGLSPLHF TGTGCCAGCAATCGAAGGGTCGGGCTCTCACCCCTCCACTTT NA 14 TRBJ1-6 many TRBV3-1
CASSSRGRNYGHTF TGTGCCAGCAGTAGCAGGGGTCGTAACTATGGCCACACCTTC NA 14 TRBJ1-2 NA TRBV27
CASSSGNPNSYEQYF TGTGCCAGCAGTTCCGGTAACCCTAACTCCTACGAGCAGTACTTC NA 15 TRBJ2-7 many TRBV28
CASSLQGTLGGYTF TGTGCCAGCAGTTTACAGGGAACGTTAGGAGGCTACACCTTC NA 14 TRBJ1-2 NA TRBV28
CASSYGGNTEACF TGTGCCAGCAGTTACGGGGGGAACACTGAAGCTTGCTTT NA 13 TRBJ1-1 NA TRBV6-5
CASSPTRLAGKETQYF TGTGCCAGCAGTCCGACCCGACTAGCGGGTAAAGAGACCCAGTACTTC TRBD2 16 TRBJ2-5 NA TRBV12-3/TRBV12-4
CASSLGQVSGEKLFF TGCGCCAGCAGCTTGGGACAAGTATCGGGTGAAAAACTGTTTTTT NA 15 TRBJ1-4 NA TRBV5-1
CASSLEPLKGSPQHF TGTGCCAGCAGCTTAGAGCCCCTCAAGGGATCGCCCCAGCATTTT NA 15 TRBJ1-5 NA TRBV7-9
CASSDWGEGNQPQHF TGTGCCAGCAGTGATTGGGGGGAAGGCAATCAGCCCCAGCATTTT NA 15 TRBJ1-5 NA TRBV25-1
CASSEGFLIGAFF TGTGCCAGCAGTGAGGGCTTCTTGATAGGAGCTTTCTTT NA 13 TRBJ1-1 many TRBV2
CASSQDTGQGIYGNTEAFF TGCGCCAGCAGCCAAGACACCGGACAGGGTATATATGGTAACACTGAAGCTTTCTTT TRBD1 19 TRBJ1-1 NA TRBV4-1
CASSLAGPDTGELFF TGTGCCAGCAGCTTAGCGGGGCCAGACACCGGGGAGCTGTTTTTT TRBD2 15 TRBJ2-2 NA TRBV28
CASSEGPDSSYEQYF TGTGCCAGCAGTGAAGGGCCAGACAGTTCCTACGAGCAGTACTTC NA 15 TRBJ2-7 many TRBV6-1
CASSYFFGSRGTEAFF TGTGCCAGCAGTTACTTCTTCGGAAGCCGGGGGACTGAAGCTTTCTTT NA 16 TRBJ1-1 many TRBV6-5
CASKGRLQETQYF TGTGCCAGTAAAGGACGGCTACAAGAGACCCAGTACTTC NA 13 TRBJ2-5 many TRBV19
CASSQDTLGSGNTIYF TGTGCCAGCAGTCAAGACACATTGGGTTCTGGAAACACCATATATTTT NA 16 TRBJ1-3 many TRBV28
CASARGQYGQSYEQYF TGTGCCAGTGCCCGGGGCCAGTACGGACAGTCCTACGAGCAGTACTTC NA 16 TRBJ2-7 NA TRBV6-1
CASSYFSDYEQYF TGTGCCAGCAGTTACTTTTCGGACTACGAACAGTACTTC NA 13 TRBJ2-7 NA TRBV6-2/TRBV6-3
CASRQGGGRAQNIQYF TGTGCCAGCAGACAGGGAGGCGGGAGGGCCCAAAACATTCAGTACTTC TRBD2 16 TRBJ2-4 many TRBV7-2
CASSEWGSLNIQYF TGTGCCAGCAGTGAATGGGGCAGCTTAAACATTCAGTACTTC NA 14 TRBJ2-4 many TRBV6-1
CASSSPSVDKNIQYF TGTGCCAGCAGTTCCCCTAGCGTTGACAAAAACATTCAGTACTTC NA 15 TRBJ2-4 many TRBV28
CASSAEGNYGYTF TGTGCCAGCAGTGCGGAGGGGAACTATGGCTACACCTTC NA 13 TRBJ1-2 many TRBV6-1
CAWSVWGVVYEQYF TGTGCCTGGAGTGTATGGGGGGTGGTGTACGAGCAGTACTTC NA 14 TRBJ2-7 many TRBV30
CASSSTGGKNSPLHF TGTGCCAGCAGTTCGACAGGGGGAAAAAATTCACCCCTCCACTTT TRBD1 15 TRBJ1-6 few TRBV12-3/TRBV12-4
CASSLGTISPLHF TGTGCCAGCTCACTCGGGACCATTTCACCCCTCCACTTT NA 13 TRBJ1-6 many TRBV18